A selection of T cell receptor beta chains follows, all from one sample in a study of T cells in Graves' hyperthyroidism and ophthalmopathy. TCRdb itself ran the multiplex PCR reads through MiXCR, one entry per CDR3 protein. This table holds hundreds of thousands of distinct CDR3 sequences, about 24% found once. The sequenced sample was blood. The origin of the receptors is a woman aged 25 to 39 with Graves' ophthalmopathy. Both conserved end residues are part of each CDR3. The order of the fields is D gene, V gene, clone size, J gene, CDR3 protein, CDR3 DNA. D genes are given only for firm matches. A row's size may be missing; if present it is once, few, many or a size class.

TRBD1	TRBV12-3/TRBV12-4	many	TRBJ1-5	CASRTGAQPQHF	TGTGCCAGCAGGACAGGGGCACAGCCCCAGCATTTT
.	TRBV11-2	few	TRBJ2-1	CASSLAWDEQFF	TGTGCCAGCAGTCTAGCGTGGGATGAGCAGTTCTTC
.	TRBV6-1	.	TRBJ1-5	CASSEYSFQPQHF	TGTGCCAGCAGTGAATACAGTTTTCAGCCCCAGCATTTT
TRBD1	TRBV30	many	TRBJ1-2	CARQTGAFDGYTF	TGTGCCCGCCAGACAGGGGCTTTTGATGGCTACACCTTC
TRBD2	TRBV20-1	.	TRBJ2-2	CSAGDGGSGELFF	TGCAGTGCGGGGGACGGGGGGTCCGGGGAGCTGTTTTTT
TRBD2	TRBV6-1	few	TRBJ2-7	CASTEGLAVSYEQYF	TGTGCCAGCACAGAAGGACTAGCGGTCTCCTACGAGCAGTACTTC
.	TRBV7-2	once	TRBJ2-2	CASVRGADTGELFF	TGTGCCAGCGTCCGGGGGGCCGACACCGGGGAGCTGTTTTTT
.	TRBV2	many	TRBJ2-3	CASSVQGFTDTQYF	TGTGCCAGCAGTGTACAGGGCTTCACAGATACGCAGTATTTT
TRBD1	TRBV15	many	TRBJ2-7	CATSRDLTGGSYEQYF	TGTGCCACCAGCAGAGATCTGACAGGGGGCTCCTACGAGCAGTACTTC
.	TRBV29-1	many	TRBJ1-1	CSGGFGDRRTEAFF	TGCAGCGGAGGCTTTGGGGATCGCCGAACTGAAGCTTTCTTT
.	TRBV5-6	many	TRBJ1-2	CASSLDQGEGYTF	TGTGCCAGCAGCTTGGACCAGGGAGAGGGCTACACCTTC
.	TRBV6-1	few	TRBJ1-5	CASSETRTDQPQHF	TGTGCCAGCAGTGAAACCCGAACCGATCAGCCCCAGCATTTT
.	TRBV28	many	TRBJ2-7	CASSSFGYEQYF	TGTGCCAGCAGTTCTTTCGGGTACGAGCAGTACTTC
.	TRBV20-1	.	TRBJ2-5	CSALGGGQETQYF	TGCAGTGCTCTCGGGGGTGGGCAAGAGACCCAGTACTTC
.	TRBV5-1	many	TRBJ1-2	CASSLEGQYGYTF	TGCGCCAGCAGCTTAGAGGGGCAGTATGGCTACACCTTC
.	TRBV28	many	TRBJ2-2	CASIPRTGELFF	TGTGCCAGCATTCCCAGGACCGGGGAGCTGTTTTTT
.	TRBV20-1	.	TRBJ1-2	CSASSGWGYTF	TGCAGTGCTTCGTCCGGATGGGGCTACACCTTC
.	TRBV6-2/TRBV6-3	.	TRBJ1-5	CASSLRRQSPYSNQPQHF	TGTGCCAGCAGTTTAAGGAGACAGTCGCCGTATAGCAATCAGCCCCAGCATTTT
TRBD1	TRBV5-1	few	TRBJ1-1	CASNLAQGSQAFF	TGCGCCAGCAACTTGGCACAGGGGAGTCAAGCTTTCTTT
.	TRBV5-4	.	TRBJ2-5	CASSWDPTQGETQYF	TGTGCCAGCAGCTGGGATCCCACCCAGGGAGAGACCCAGTACTTC
.	TRBV12-3/TRBV12-4	.	TRBJ1-1	CASTGGVGHTEAFF	TGTGCCAGCACCGGGGGCGTGGGGCACACTGAAGCTTTCTTT